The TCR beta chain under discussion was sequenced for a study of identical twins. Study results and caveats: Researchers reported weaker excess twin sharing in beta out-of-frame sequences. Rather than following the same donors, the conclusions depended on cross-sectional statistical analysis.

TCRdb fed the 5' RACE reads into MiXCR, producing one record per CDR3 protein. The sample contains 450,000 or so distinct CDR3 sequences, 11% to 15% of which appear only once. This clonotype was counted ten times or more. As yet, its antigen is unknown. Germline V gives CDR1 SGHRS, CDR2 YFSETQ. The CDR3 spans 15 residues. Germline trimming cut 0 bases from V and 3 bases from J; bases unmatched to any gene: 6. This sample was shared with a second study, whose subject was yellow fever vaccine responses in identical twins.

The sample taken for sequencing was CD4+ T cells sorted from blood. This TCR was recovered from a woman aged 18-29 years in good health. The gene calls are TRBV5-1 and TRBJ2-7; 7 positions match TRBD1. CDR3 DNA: TGCGCCAGCAGCTTGGACAGGGGTAATTACTACGAGCAGTACTTC. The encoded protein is CASSLDRGNYYEQYF.